A selection of T cell receptor beta chains follows, all from one sample in a study of blood T cell repertoires in COVID-19. Sequencing was performed with immunoSEQ multiplex PCR; in TCRdb, only in-frame clones are kept and a portion is missing. The sample has just over 15,000 clones; more than 65% are singletons. The source material was peripheral blood. The receptor source for this set is a human donor in a cohort sampled during active COVID-19. Both conserved end residues are part of each CDR3. Each record gives: D gene, V gene, J gene, clone size, CDR3 DNA, CDR3 protein. The D gene is left open where the match is weak. The size field is filled for only some rows; it gives once, few, many or a size class.

TRBD2,TRBV10-3,TRBJ2-5,-,TGTGCCATCAGTGTGGGGGGGAGTCAAGAGACCCAGTACTTC,CAISVGGSQETQYF
TRBD2,TRBV9,TRBJ2-1,-,TGTGCCAGCAGCGCCGGGACTAGAGGGAATGAGCAGTTCTTC,CASSAGTRGNEQFF
TRBD1,TRBV29-1,TRBJ1-1,-,TGCAGCGCCTGGCTGGTGGACAGGGGAGAAGCTTTCTTT,CSAWLVDRGEAFF
-,TRBV5-5,TRBJ1-2,-,TGTGCCAGCAGCTCTGGTTACGGAGACTATGGCTACACCTTC,CASSSGYGDYGYTF
-,TRBV3-1/TRBV3-2,TRBJ1-1,medium-sized,TGTGCCAGCAGCCAAGGCGGGAACACTGAAGCTTTCTTT,CASSQGGNTEAFF
TRBD1,TRBV6-4,TRBJ2-1,-,TGTGCCAGCAGTGACTCGGGGACAGGCTACAATGAGCAGTTCTTC,CASSDSGTGYNEQFF
TRBD1,TRBV5-6,TRBJ1-4,-,TGTGCCAGCAGCTTGCCGGGGACAGGGACTAATGAAAAACTGTTTTTT,CASSLPGTGTNEKLFF
-,TRBV14,TRBJ2-7,medium-sized,TGTGCCAGCAGCCAACATTTGGGGGGAGAGCAGTACTTC,CASSQHLGGEQYF
-,TRBV6-5,TRBJ2-1,-,TGTGCCAGCAGGCTAGGTTTAGGTGAGCAGTTCTTC,CASRLGLGEQFF
TRBD1,TRBV5-1,TRBJ2-5,few,TGCGCCAGCAGCTTGGGAGGGACAGGCCAAGAGACCCAGTACTTC,CASSLGGTGQETQYF
-,TRBV11-3,TRBJ2-1,-,TGTGCCAGCAGCTTGAACCAACTCAATGAGCAGTTCTTC,CASSLNQLNEQFF
TRBD2,TRBV7-2,TRBJ2-1,-,TGTGCCAGCAGCGACTTCCGGGACTATTCCTACAATGAGCAGTTCTTC,CASSDFRDYSYNEQFF
-,TRBV7-3,TRBJ2-7,-,TGTGCCAGCAGCCTACTAGTGCCCCACGTCGTTTTGGAGCAGTACTTC,CASSLLVPHVVLEQYF
-,TRBV12-3/TRBV12-4,TRBJ2-7,few,TGTGCCAGCAGGACAGTTTATTCCGAGCAGTACTTC,CASRTVYSEQYF
TRBD2,TRBV2,TRBJ2-1,-,TGTGCCAGCAAGGACGGGAGGGGCGATGAGCAGTTCTTC,CASKDGRGDEQFF
-,TRBV19,TRBJ2-2,-,TGTGCCAGTAGTATGAACAGGGAGGGCGGGGAGCTGTTTTTT,CASSMNREGGELFF
-,TRBV5-1,TRBJ2-6,once,TGCGCCAGCAGCGGGCGTGGTCAGGTCTACACTGGGGCCAACGTCCTGACTTTC,CASSGRGQVYTGANVLTF
TRBD1,TRBV19,TRBJ2-7,-,TGTGCCAGTAGTTTCCGGGACAGGGAGCTTATCACAAAGCAGTACTTC,CASSFRDRELITKQYF
-,TRBV6-5,TRBJ1-1,-,TGTGCCAGCAGTTACTTGGGCGGGGGTACTGAAGCTTTCTTT,CASSYLGGGTEAFF
-,TRBV5-8,TRBJ2-4,-,TGTGCCAGCAGCTTGGGAGCTACGAAAAACATTCAGTACTTC,CASSLGATKNIQYF
-,TRBV9,TRBJ2-5,-,TGTGCCAGCAGCGTAGTACAGGGTGGGCAAGAGACCCAGTACTTC,CASSVVQGGQETQYF
-,TRBV29-1,TRBJ2-3,-,TGCAGCGTTGGAGGGCCCACAGATACGCAGTATTTT,CSVGGPTDTQYF
TRBD2,TRBV3-1/TRBV3-2,TRBJ2-1,-,TGTGCCAGCAGCCCTTCGGGGGGGCGGGACAATGAGCAGTTCTTC,CASSPSGGRDNEQFF
-,TRBV4-1,TRBJ1-2,-,TGCGCCAGCAGCCAAGTAGGAGGGGTTAAGGCTAACTATGGCTACACCTTC,CASSQVGGVKANYGYTF
TRBD2,TRBV20-1,TRBJ2-7,-,TGCAGTGCGACGGGAGGGGGCGAGCAGTACTTC,CSATGGGEQYF
-,TRBV19,TRBJ1-1,once,TGTGCCAGTAGTATCCTAGAAAACACTGAAGCTTTCTTT,CASSILENTEAFF
TRBD2,TRBV11-3,TRBJ2-7,few,TGTGCCAGCAGCTCCCTTAGCGGGGGGAAGGACGAGCAGTACTTC,CASSSLSGGKDEQYF
TRBD2,TRBV5-1,TRBJ2-2,-,TGCGCCAGCACCATGACTAGCCCCGGGGAGCTGTTTTTT,CASTMTSPGELFF
-,TRBV7-2,TRBJ2-2,-,TGTGCCAGCAGCCCAGGACAGACCCGGTCGGCCGGGGAGCTGTTTTTT,CASSPGQTRSAGELFF
-,TRBV21-1,TRBJ2-7,-,TGTGCCAGCAGCGAACCCGAAGGGGGAAACGAGCAGTACTTC,CASSEPEGGNEQYF
-,TRBV7-3,TRBJ2-5,few,TGTGCCAGCTCCCCGGACAGAGGCTACCAAGAGACCCAGTACTTC,CASSPDRGYQETQYF
-,TRBV19,TRBJ1-5,-,TGTGCCAGTAGTATTCGGGGACAGCCCCAGCATTTT,CASSIRGQPQHF
-,TRBV19,TRBJ2-1,-,TGTGCCAGTAGAACTTCGAGTGTTGCCTACAATGAGCAGTTCTTC,CASRTSSVAYNEQFF
-,TRBV19,TRBJ2-3,-,TGTGCCAGTAGTTTGACAGAGCGCTTTGGTAGAGATACGCAGTATTTT,CASSLTERFGRDTQYF
-,TRBV29-1,TRBJ2-7,few,TGCAGCGTTAAAACTGGGAGTGGGCACTACGAGCAGTACTTC,CSVKTGSGHYEQYF
TRBD1,TRBV28,TRBJ1-5,-,TGTGCCAGCAGTTCTGGCGACAGGGTTCAGCCCCAGCATTTT,CASSSGDRVQPQHF
TRBD1,TRBV10-2,TRBJ2-5,-,TGCGCCAGCAGTTTTTCGCTAGGGGGCTCTGGGGAGACCCAGTACTTC,CASSFSLGGSGETQYF
-,TRBV11-2,TRBJ1-5,-,TGTGCCAGCAGCTTAGGTCCGGGGCAGCCCCAGCATTTT,CASSLGPGQPQHF
-,TRBV10-3,TRBJ2-7,few,TGTGCCATCAGTGAGGCAGGGTACGAGCAGTACTTC,CAISEAGYEQYF
TRBD2,TRBV7-9,TRBJ2-4,-,TGTGCCAGCAGCCTAAGCGGACTAGCGGGGGCCAAAAACATTCAGTACTTC,CASSLSGLAGAKNIQYF
TRBD1,TRBV28,TRBJ1-1,-,TGTGCCAGCAGGGAGGGACAGGGGATGAACACTGAAGCTTTCTTT,CASREGQGMNTEAFF